This entry concerns a single T cell receptor (beta chain). As yet, its antigen is unknown. The PCR made use of 60 Vbeta and 13 Jbeta primers. Assay used: immunoSEQ multiplex PCR; TCRdb lists only in-frame clones, some missing. The sample lists 130,000 or so clones; 77% were seen once. The record originates from a study of cytomegalovirus exposure and HLA in healthy donors. The study's findings and limits: Later analysis identified a missense DCLRE1C variant that was linked to TCR beta V- and J-gene trimming. Other equally common chains were less clonally expanded than HLA-associated TCR beta chains, a later analysis showed.

The CDR3 totals 16 residues. Germline V gene data show CDR1 as SGHVS and CDR2 as FNYEAQ. With 5 bases clipped from V and 9 bases from J, the junction kept 14 bases outside the gene matches. The TCR comes from a male donor in good health and CMV-seropositive. The sequenced sample consisted of PBMCs. J is TRBJ2-7 and V is TRBV7-6; TRBD1 matches 12 bases. The CDR3 DNA sequence: TGTGCCAGCAGCCCAGAAGCCACGGGACAGGGGGCTGGGCAGTACTTC. Its protein product is CASSPEATGQGAGQYF.